This T cell receptor beta chain was retrieved from a study of blood T cell repertoires in COVID-19. On the study more broadly: From the United States, Italy and Spain came samples of acute and convalescent COVID-19. T cells, B-cell-depleted T cells, or PBMCs supplied cDNA or gDNA.

This CDR3 is built from 14 residues. CDR1 SGHNT and CDR2 YENEEA come from the germline V gene. V gave up 6 bases and J gave up 0 bases, with 6 bases separating them. Using immunoSEQ multiplex PCR, the repertoire was profiled, and TCRdb retains in-frame clones only, with some absent. The sample includes 190,000 or so clones, roughly 90% of them seen just once. Material for sequencing was peripheral blood. The receptor comes from a man aged 50-60 years with acute or convalescent COVID-19. This chain connects TRBV11-3 to TRBJ2-6; D is unclear. The CDR3 nucleotides read TGTGCCAGCAGTCGAGACTCTGGGGCCAACGTCCTGACTTTC. It is translated as CASSRDSGANVLTF.